Detailed here is one T cell receptor (beta chain). Trimming removed 4 bases at V and 0 bases at J, with 10 bases between. Germline CDR1 and CDR2: SGHTS and YDEGEE. The CDR3 is made up of 14 amino acids. The source of the sample is a study of blood T cell repertoires in COVID-19. Clones were sequenced by immunoSEQ multiplex PCR, and TCRdb holds only the in-frame ones, with some missing. The table lists more than 30,000 clones, around 96% of them singletons, with about 4% in the top ten. This clonotype was sampled from a human donor with active COVID-19. The donor label of this sample is uncertain. The sequencing sample was made of peripheral blood. The rearrangement uses TRBV5-8 and TRBJ1-1; D not resolved. CDR3 sequence reads: CASSEPRMNTEAFF. In DNA form, the CDR3 reads TGTGCCAGCAGCGAACCTAGGATGAACACTGAAGCTTTCTTT.